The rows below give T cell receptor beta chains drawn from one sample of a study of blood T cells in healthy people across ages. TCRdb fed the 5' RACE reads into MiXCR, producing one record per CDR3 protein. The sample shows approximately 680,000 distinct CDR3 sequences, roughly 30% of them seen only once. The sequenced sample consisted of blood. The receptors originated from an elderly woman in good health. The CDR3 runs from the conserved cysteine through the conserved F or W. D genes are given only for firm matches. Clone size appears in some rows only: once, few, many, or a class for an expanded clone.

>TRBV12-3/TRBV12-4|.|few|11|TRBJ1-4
TGTGCCAGCAGTTACAATGAAAAACTGTTTTTT
CASSYNEKLFF
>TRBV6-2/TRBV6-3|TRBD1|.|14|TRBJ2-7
TGTGCCAGCAGTAACGGACAGGGGTTCTACGAGCAGTACTTC
CASSNGQGFYEQYF
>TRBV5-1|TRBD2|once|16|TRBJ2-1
TGCGCCAGCGGCCACACCGGGACTAGCATTTTCAATGAGCAGTTCTTC
CASGHTGTSIFNEQFF
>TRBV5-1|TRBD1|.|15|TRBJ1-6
TGCGCCAGCAGGTCCGGGACAGGGGTTGATTCACCCCTCCACTTT
CASRSGTGVDSPLHF
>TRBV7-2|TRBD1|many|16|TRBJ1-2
TGTGCCAGCAGCTTAGACGGAGGGGGCCTTAACTATGGCTACACCTTC
CASSLDGGGLNYGYTF
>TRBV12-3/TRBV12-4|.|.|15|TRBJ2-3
TGTGCCAGCAGTTTTAGCGGCCATAGAGCAGATGCGGAATATTTT
CASSFSGHRADAEYF
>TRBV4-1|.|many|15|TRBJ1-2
TGCGCCAGCAGCCAAGGGCAGGGATCTAGCGATGGCTACACCTTC
CASSQGQGSSDGYTF
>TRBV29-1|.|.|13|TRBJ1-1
TGCAGCGGTGAAGGGCAGACGAACACTGAAGCTTTCTTT
CSGEGQTNTEAFF
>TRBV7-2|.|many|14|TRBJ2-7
TGTGCCAGCGGACCAGGGGGGGGAAACTACGAGCAGTACTTC
CASGPGGGNYEQYF
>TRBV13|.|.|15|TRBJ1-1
TGTGCCAGCAGCTTAGGCGACGGATTGAACACTGAAGCTTTCTTT
CASSLGDGLNTEAFF
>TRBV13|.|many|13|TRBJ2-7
TGTGCCAGCAGCTCATTAGAGGAGTACGAGCAGTACTTC
CASSSLEEYEQYF
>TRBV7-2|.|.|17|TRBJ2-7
TGTGCCAGCAGCTTAGCCTACCGTCCTGGGGCCTCCTACGAGCAGTACTTC
CASSLAYRPGASYEQYF
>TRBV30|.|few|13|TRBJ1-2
TGTGCCTGTTCCACCACCTGGTACTATGGCTACACCTTC
CACSTTWYYGYTF
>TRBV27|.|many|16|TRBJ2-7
TGTGCCAGCAGTTTATCGGGGGGGCAGATCATGGTCGAGCAGTACTTC
CASSLSGGQIMVEQYF
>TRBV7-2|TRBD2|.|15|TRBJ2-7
TGTGCCAGCGGCTTAACTAGCGGGGGCTACAATGAGCAGTACTTC
CASGLTSGGYNEQYF
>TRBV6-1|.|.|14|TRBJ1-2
TGTGCCAGCAGTGAAGCATCCGGGAACTATGGCTACACCTTC
CASSEASGNYGYTF
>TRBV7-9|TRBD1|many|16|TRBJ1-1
TGTGCCAGCAGCCGACAGGGCTTTTCCCCAAACACTGAAGCTTTCTTT
CASSRQGFSPNTEAFF
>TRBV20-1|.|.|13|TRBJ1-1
TGCAGCCTTCAACCGGGCGCGACCACTGAAGCTTTCTTT
CSLQPGATTEAFF
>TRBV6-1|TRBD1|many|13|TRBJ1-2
TGTGCCAGCAGTGACCCGGGACAGATAGGCTACACCTTC
CASSDPGQIGYTF
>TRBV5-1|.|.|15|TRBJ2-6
TGCGCCAGCAGCCTGCTGGGGGAGAGGGCCGACGTCCTGACTTTC
CASSLLGERADVLTF
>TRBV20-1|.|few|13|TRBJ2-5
TGCAGTGCTAGAGCCGGGGGCCCCAATGAGCAGTACTTC
CSARAGGPNEQYF
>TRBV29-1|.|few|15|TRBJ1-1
TGCAGCGTTGTGGTTATTGGGACGACAGGTACTGAAGCTTTCTTT
CSVVVIGTTGTEAFF
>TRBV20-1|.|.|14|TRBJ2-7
TGCAGTGCACCCTCCGGGACTTACTCCTACGAGCAGTACTTC
CSAPSGTYSYEQYF
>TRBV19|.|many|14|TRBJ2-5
TGTGCCAGTAGTAATACTAGCCCTAAAGAGACCCAGTACTTC
CASSNTSPKETQYF
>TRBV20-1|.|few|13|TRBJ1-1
TGCAGTGCTACTCCGGACAGGAACACTGAAGCTTTCTTT
CSATPDRNTEAFF
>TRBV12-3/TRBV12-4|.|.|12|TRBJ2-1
TGTGCCAGCCTTACGGATCTCGATGAGCAGTTCTTC
CASLTDLDEQFF
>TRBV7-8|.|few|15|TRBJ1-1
TGTGCCAGCAGCTTACGGACAGCAAGCAACACTGAAGCTTTCTTT
CASSLRTASNTEAFF
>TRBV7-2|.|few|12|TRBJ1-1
TGTGCCAGCAGCCCCTCGGTAGCTGAAGCTTTCTTT
CASSPSVAEAFF